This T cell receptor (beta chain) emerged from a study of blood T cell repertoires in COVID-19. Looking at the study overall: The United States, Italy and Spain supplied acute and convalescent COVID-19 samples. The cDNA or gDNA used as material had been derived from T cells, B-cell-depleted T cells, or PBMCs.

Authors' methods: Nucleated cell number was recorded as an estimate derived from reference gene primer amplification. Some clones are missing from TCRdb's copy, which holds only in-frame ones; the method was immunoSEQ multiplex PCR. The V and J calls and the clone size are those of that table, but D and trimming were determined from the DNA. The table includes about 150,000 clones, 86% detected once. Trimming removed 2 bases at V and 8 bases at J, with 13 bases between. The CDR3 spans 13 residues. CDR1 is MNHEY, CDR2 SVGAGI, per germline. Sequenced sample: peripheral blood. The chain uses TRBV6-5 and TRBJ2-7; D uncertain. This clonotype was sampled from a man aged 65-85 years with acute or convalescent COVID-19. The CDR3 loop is CASSYDNWAQQYF. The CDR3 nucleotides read TGTGCCAGCAGTTACGATAACTGGGCCCAGCAGTACTTC.